This TCR beta chain was recovered during a study of T cell changes during pregnancy in multiple sclerosis. Using immunoSEQ multiplex PCR, the repertoire was profiled, and TCRdb retains in-frame clones only, with some absent. The data hold under 60,000 clones, with approximately 94% observed a single time. The V end was cut by 4 bases, the J end by 4 bases, with 10 bases between. Germline CDR1 reads SGHVS; CDR2 reads FNYEAQ. The CDR3 is 13 amino acids. The specimen was CD4+ T cells from peripheral blood mononuclear cells, collected in the third trimester of pregnancy. The chain combines TRBV7-6 with TRBJ1-2, with D tentatively TRBD1 (5 bases). The source is a female donor with multiple sclerosis, enrolled in a pregnancy study. The DNA for the CDR3 is TGTGCCAGCAGCTCAAACGGGGGCTATGGCTACACCTTC. Translated: CASSSNGGYGYTF.